The next 22 T cell receptor beta chains were all read from a single sample in a study of T cell responses to AZD1222 COVID-19 vaccine. Produced via immunoSEQ multiplex PCR; TCRdb's table is partial and in-frame only. The table has some 140,000 clones, 80% to 95% seen once. The sample consisted of peripheral blood, taken on day 0 of AZD1222 vaccination. These TCRs come from an adult in good health.

The chain has TRBV7-2 and TRBJ2-1; TRBD2 matches at 7 bases. The CDR3 runs to 17 residues. Per the germline V gene, CDR1 is SGHTA and CDR2 is FQGNSA. V gave up 0 bases and J gave up 0 bases; unmatched junction bases: 5. CDR3 sequence: CASSLAGLAASYNEQFF. In DNA form, the CDR3 reads TGTGCCAGCAGCTTAGCCGGGCTAGCGGCCTCCTACAATGAGCAGTTCTTC.

V gene TRBV11-2 combines with J gene TRBJ1-4; D ambiguous. The V end was cut by 2 bases, the J end by 9 bases, with 13 bases between. This CDR3 has 14 amino acids. CDR1 is SGHAT and CDR2 is FQNNGV in the germline V gene. As DNA, the CDR3 is TGTGCCAGCAGCTTAATCCTTTCACAGCAAAAACTGTTTTTT. Translation: CASSLILSQQKLFF.

This sequence joins TRBV5-1 and TRBJ2-5, with D possibly matching TRBD2 (6 bases). Germline V gene lookup returns CDR1 SGHRS and CDR2 YFSETQ. With 2 bases removed from V and 5 bases from J, the gap between germline ends came to 10 bases. There are 13 residues in the CDR3. In nucleotides, the CDR3 is TGCGCCAGCAGCTTCCAAGGAGGGGAGACCCAGTACTTC. This gives the protein CASSFQGGETQYF.

The chain links TRBV5-4 to TRBJ2-1; D call uncertain. This CDR3 comprises 13 residues. Trimming removed 2 bases at V and 7 bases at J, with 10 bases between. Germline V lookup: CDR1 SGHNT, CDR2 YYREEE (reference sequence). CDR3 nucleotides: TGTGCCAGCAGCTTTGCGGTTAGGAATGAGCAGTTCTTC. Protein sequence: CASSFAVRNEQFF.

This clone was seen once. The genes are TRBV3-1 (or the pseudogene TRBV3-2) and TRBJ2-6; D is unclear. V was trimmed by 5 bases and J by 0 bases, leaving 17 bases between them. Germline assignment: CDR1 LGHDT and CDR2 YNNKEL (reference sequence). This CDR3 spans 18 amino acids. The CDR3 loop reads CASSSQGWIGSGANVLTF. The CDR3, as DNA: TGTGCCAGCAGCTCCCAAGGATGGATCGGCTCTGGGGCCAACGTCCTGACTTTC.

The chain has TRBV29-1 and TRBJ1-2; 10 nucleotides line up with TRBD1. This CDR3 has 12 residues. J gave up 7 bases and V 7 bases, and 6 bases lay outside the gene matches. The germline V gene has CDR1 SQVTM and CDR2 ANQGSEA. The CDR3 region is CSANDRGLGYTF. The CDR3 DNA reads TGCAGCGCCAACGACAGGGGGCTTGGCTACACCTTC.

The chain employs TRBV4-2 and TRBJ1-2; possible D gene TRBD1, 5 bases. Deletions cut 1 base from V and 3 bases from J, with 9 bases between. Germline loops: CDR1 LGHNA, CDR2 YNFKEQ. This CDR3 region has 14 residues. The CDR3 nucleotides read TGTGCCAGCAGCCAAGCCGGGGACGACTATGGCTACACCTTC. Translated, it gives CASSQAGDDYGYTF.

The V call is TRBV7-9, the J call TRBJ1-5, with 8 bases fitting TRBD1. Germline loops: CDR1 SEHNR, CDR2 FQNEAQ (reference sequence). Trimming cost V 4 bases and J 6 bases; bases outside gene matches: 5. The CDR3 is 14 residues long. The CDR3 nucleotides read TGTGCCAGCAGCTCGGACAGGGACGGTCAGCCCCAGCATTTT. Protein sequence: CASSSDRDGQPQHF.

The V call is TRBV25-1, the J call TRBJ1-2; weak D call: TRBD1 (5 bases). The CDR3 totals 12 residues. V lost 8 bases and J lost 4, with 11 bases in between. Germline V gene lookup returns CDR1 MGHDK and CDR2 SYGVNS. This CDR3 is CASGGDGYGYTF. The CDR3 DNA sequence: TGTGCCAGCGGGGGGGACGGCTATGGCTACACCTTC.

The chain is built from TRBV6-4 and TRBJ2-7, with 15 nucleotides matching TRBD2. Germline loops: CDR1 MRHNA, CDR2 SNTAGT. V was clipped by 10 bases and J by 4 bases; unmatched bases: 5. CDR3 length: 14 residues. CDR3 nucleotide sequence: TGTGCCACCCACGGACTAGCGGGAGGGTACGAGCAGTACTTC. Translating it yields CATHGLAGGYEQYF.

The chain combines TRBV9 with TRBJ2-7; 9 nucleotides align to TRBD2. V dropped 4 bases and J dropped 3; count of bases not matched to a gene: 8. This CDR3 is built from 15 residues. CDR1 is SGDLS, CDR2 YYNGEE, per germline. The CDR3 coding sequence is TGTGCCAGCAGCCCCCGGACTAGCGCCCTCTACGAGCAGTACTTC. Its translation is CASSPRTSALYEQYF.

V gene TRBV6-5 combines with J gene TRBJ1-3; D remains ambiguous. Trimming cost V 2 bases and J 2 bases, with 10 bases left between them. The length of the CDR3 is 15 residues. Germline V gene data show CDR1 as MNHEY and CDR2 as SVGAGI. The CDR3 here is CASSYRGNAGNTIYF. The CDR3 DNA follows: TGTGCCAGCAGTTACCGGGGTAACGCTGGAAACACCATATATTTT.

The CDR3 protein is CAWTPGQLSGNTIYF. For the CDR3, the DNA is TGTGCCTGGACTCCGGGACAACTCTCTGGAAACACCATATATTTT. The chain has TRBV30 and TRBJ1-3, with D possibly matching TRBD1 (6 bases). The CDR3 length is 15 residues. The ends were cut back, 4 bases at V and 0 bases at J, with 13 bases in the middle. The germline V gene encodes CDR1 GTSNPN and CDR2 SVGIG (reference sequence).

The J gene is TRBJ2-7, the V gene TRBV19; D gene uncertain. The CDR3 covers 13 residues. CDR1 is LNHDA, CDR2 SQIVND, per germline (reference sequence). Trimming cost V 5 bases and J 0 bases, with 8 bases left between them. The CDR3 loop reads CASSPPASYEQYF. In DNA, the CDR3 is TGTGCCAGTAGTCCCCCAGCCTCCTACGAGCAGTACTTC.

V is TRBV6-6 and J is TRBJ2-7; D might be TRBD1 (6 bases). This CDR3 is 13 amino acids long. Trimming took 8 bases from V and 0 from J, leaving 11 bases between them. Germline values: CDR1 MNHNY, CDR2 SVGAGI (reference sequence). DNA for the CDR3: TGTGCCAGCCGCCGACAGGCCTCCTACGAGCAGTACTTC. Translation gives CASRRQASYEQYF.

The chain's CDR3 is CASSAGGGEQFF. CDR3 nucleotide sequence: TGTGCCAGCTCCGCGGGGGGAGGCGAGCAGTTCTTC. The V and J genes are TRBV18 and TRBJ2-1, with 8 bases that match TRBD2. V was clipped by 6 bases and J by 10 bases; unmatched bases: 5. This CDR3 comprises 12 residues. Germline assignment: CDR1 KGHSH and CDR2 LQKENI. The variable domain in full, with the rest retrieved from reference TRBV18 and TRBJ2-1, is NAGVMQNPRHLVRRRGQEARLRCSPMKGHSHVYWYRQLPEEGLKFMVYLQKENIIDESGMPKERFSAEFPKEGPSILRIQQVVRGDSAAYFCASSAGGGEQFFGPGTRLTVL.

J is TRBJ1-2 and V is TRBV5-4; D is ambiguous. Trimming took 1 base from V and 4 from J, leaving 20 bases between them. This CDR3 is built from 17 residues. Germline V gene data show CDR1 as SGHNT and CDR2 as YYREEE (reference sequence). The CDR3 region is CASSLPLPPGVSYGYTF. The CDR3 coding sequence is TGTGCCAGCAGCTTGCCCCTCCCTCCTGGGGTTTCCTATGGCTACACCTTC.

This sequence joins TRBV9 and TRBJ1-3, with D perhaps matching TRBD1 (5 bases). The length of the CDR3 is 17 residues. Germline CDR1 and CDR2: SGDLS and YYNGEE. Trimming shortened V by 4 bases and J by 1 base, and 18 bases separated the two germline ends. The CDR3 nucleotides are TGTGCCAGCAGCCCCACCCTGGGGCTGAGGTCTGGAAACACCATATATTTT. As protein: CASSPTLGLRSGNTIYF. The full variable domain, in which reference TRBV9 and TRBJ1-3 provide the parts outside the CDR3, is DSGVTQTPKHLITATGQRVTLRCSPRSGDLSVYWYQQSLDQGLQFLIQYYNGEERAKGNILERFSAQQFPDLHSELNLSSLELGDSALYFCASSPTLGLRSGNTIYFGEGSWLTVV.

The V and J genes are TRBV7-2 and TRBJ2-7; 8 bases are shared with TRBD1. V lost 6 bases and J lost 5; bases outside the gene matches: 15. CDR3 length equals 16 residues. Germline lookup yields CDR1 SGHTA and CDR2 FQGNSA. The CDR3 coding sequence is TGTGCCAGCAGTCTGGGGGCGGGGCAGGGACAGGACGAGCAGTACTTC. This encodes CASSLGAGQGQDEQYF. The whole variable domain, filled in from reference TRBV7-2 and TRBJ2-7, reads GAGVSQSPSNKVTEKGKDVELRCDPISGHTALYWYRQSLGQGLEFLIYFQGNSAPDKSGLPSDRFSAERTGGSVSTLTIQRTQQEDSAVYLCASSLGAGQGQDEQYFGPGTRLTVT.

The genes are TRBV18 and TRBJ1-6; TRBD1 aligns across 8 bases. Losses at the gene ends were 3 bases for V and 9 bases for J; bases not matched to a gene: 7. Germline assignment: CDR1 KGHSH and CDR2 LQKENI. This CDR3 has 15 residues. CDR3 residues: CASSPSTGESSPLHF. In DNA form, the CDR3 reads TGTGCCAGCTCACCTTCGACAGGGGAAAGTTCACCCCTCCACTTT.

V is TRBV25-1 and J is TRBJ1-1, with 9 bases that match TRBD1. The CDR3 runs to 14 residues. The junction had 5 bases not matched to a gene; V was cut back by 3 bases and J by 6 bases. Germline V gene lookup returns CDR1 MGHDK and CDR2 SYGVNS. This CDR3 is CASSEDRGWAEAFF. The CDR3 DNA sequence: TGTGCCAGCAGTGAGGACAGGGGTTGGGCTGAAGCTTTCTTT.

The chain carries TRBV4-2 and TRBJ2-7; maybe TRBD1 (6 bases). Germline V lookup: CDR1 LGHNA, CDR2 YNFKEQ. V lost 1 base and J 2 bases, leaving 12 bases between the germline ends. The CDR3 extends over 15 amino acids. As DNA, the CDR3 is TGTGCCAGCAGCCAAGGGACAGCAGATACCTACGAGCAGTACTTC. Its protein is CASSQGTADTYEQYF.